The entry below gives a single T cell receptor (beta chain) sequence along with its context. The antigen remains undetermined. This record comes from a study of vaccination effects on CD4 cells after COVID-19. Viral peptide pool expansion of antigen-specific CD4+ T cells preceded sequencing in the ViraFEST assay. Culture lasted around eleven days before CD4+ T cell isolation. Vaccine administered to participants consisted of two doses of either BNT162b2 or mRNA-1273. CDR1 MNHEY and CDR2 SVGEGT come from the germline V gene. This CDR3 is 12 amino acids long. The V end lost 2 bases, the J end lost 8 bases, and 9 bases lay between the germline ends. Sequencing used immunoSEQ multiplex PCR; TCRdb keeps in-frame clones, though not all of them. Of nearly 30,000 clones listed, 65% to 90% were seen once; the top ten hold over 4.5%.

This receptor was identified in a human donor who received a COVID-19 vaccine. Some clones in this sample may be carry-over from other donors' samples. Specimen: CD4+ T cells from PBMCs cultured with SARS-CoV-2 spike peptides, collected after COVID-19 vaccination. The rearrangement links TRBV6-2 or TRBV6-3 to TRBJ1-2; TRBD1 might be the D (5 bases). The CDR3 DNA is TGTGCCAGCAGTTACAAGGGACGGGGCTACACCTTC. It encodes CASSYKGRGYTF.